This T cell receptor beta chain was captured in a study of cytomegalovirus exposure and HLA in healthy donors. About the study: HLA-typed donors contributed 80 million or so unique TCRs, which were held in an early data release.

Amplification used 60 Vbeta primers and 13 Jbeta primers. Some clones are missing from TCRdb's copy, which holds only in-frame ones; the method was immunoSEQ multiplex PCR. The sample lists some 200,000 clones, about 86% occurring once. The V gene's germline CDR1 is SGDLS and CDR2 YYNGEE. V trimming: 4 bases; J trimming: 2 bases; junction bases outside the gene matches: 4. CDR3 length: 14 residues. This clone showed up just once. Its target is not known. Study-wide findings and caveats: Analysis performed later found over 15,000 TCR beta sequences associated with HLA alleles at 0.05 false discovery rate.

The sequence was obtained from a woman in her 30s in good health and CMV-seronegative. Material: PBMCs. The chain links TRBV9 to TRBJ2-7; 9 nucleotides agree with TRBD1. The CDR3: CASSSRDRAYEQYF. CDR3 in DNA: TGTGCCAGCAGCTCTCGGGACAGGGCCTACGAGCAGTACTTC.